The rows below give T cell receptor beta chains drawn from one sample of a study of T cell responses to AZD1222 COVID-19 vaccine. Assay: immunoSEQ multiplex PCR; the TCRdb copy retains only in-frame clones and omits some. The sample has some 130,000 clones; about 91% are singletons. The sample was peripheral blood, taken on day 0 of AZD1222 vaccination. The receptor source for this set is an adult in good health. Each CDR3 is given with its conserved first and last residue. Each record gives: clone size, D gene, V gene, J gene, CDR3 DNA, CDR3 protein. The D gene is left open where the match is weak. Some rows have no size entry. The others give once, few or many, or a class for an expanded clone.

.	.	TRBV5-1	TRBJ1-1	TGCGCCACCGGGACCCAGGGGAACACTGAAGCTTTCTTT	CATGTQGNTEAFF
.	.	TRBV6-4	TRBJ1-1	TGTGCCAGCAGTGTTAGTCAACAAACTGAAGCTTTCTTT	CASSVSQQTEAFF
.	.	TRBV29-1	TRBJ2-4	TGCAGCGTTGCTTACGAGGCCAAAAACATTCAGTACTTC	CSVAYEAKNIQYF
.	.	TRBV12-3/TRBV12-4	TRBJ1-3	TGTGCCAGCAGAAAGATCTCTGGAAACACCATATATTTT	CASRKISGNTIYF
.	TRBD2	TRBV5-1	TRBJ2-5	TGCGCCAGCAGCGTAGGACTAGCGGGAGCAGGAGAGACCCAGTACTTC	CASSVGLAGAGETQYF
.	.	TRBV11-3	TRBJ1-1	TGTGCCAGCAGCTTAGATCCCCCGGGAGCTTTCTTT	CASSLDPPGAFF
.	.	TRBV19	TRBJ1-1	TGTGCCAGTAGTTCAGACTGGACGAACACTGAAGCTTTCTTT	CASSSDWTNTEAFF
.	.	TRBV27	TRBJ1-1	TGTGCCAGCAGTTCTGTCAAGTTCCACACTGAAGCTTTCTTT	CASSSVKFHTEAFF
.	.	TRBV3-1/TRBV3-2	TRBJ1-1	TGTGCCAGCAGCCAAGCGCACGCAGGGTTGCAAGCTTTCTTT	CASSQAHAGLQAFF
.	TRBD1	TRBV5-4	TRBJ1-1	TGTGCCAGCAGCGTACCGGGACAGGGGCATACTGAAGCTTTCTTT	CASSVPGQGHTEAFF
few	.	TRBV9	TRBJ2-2	TGTGCCAGCAGCGCCCAGCTGGGACTTTCGTTCAACGGGGAGCTGTTTTTT	CASSAQLGLSFNGELFF
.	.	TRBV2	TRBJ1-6	TGTGCCAGCAGTGAATACGAGATTTATAATTCACCCCTCCACTTT	CASSEYEIYNSPLHF
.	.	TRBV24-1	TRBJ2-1	TGTGCCACCAGCTACCCCGGCTCCTACAATGAGCAGTTCTTC	CATSYPGSYNEQFF
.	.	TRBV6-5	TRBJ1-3	TGTGCCAGCAGCACATCCCTACTAGGCACCATATATTTT	CASSTSLLGTIYF
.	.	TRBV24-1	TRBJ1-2	TGTGCCACCAGCGGGCCTACAGGGAACTATGGCTACACCTTC	CATSGPTGNYGYTF
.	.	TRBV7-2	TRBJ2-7	TGTGCCAGCAGCTTAAGGGGTTTAAGCTCCTACGAGCAGTACTTC	CASSLRGLSSYEQYF
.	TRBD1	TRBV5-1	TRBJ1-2	TGCGCCAGCAGCTTGGTCGGAACAGGGGGCCATCCTCAGGGCTACACCTTC	CASSLVGTGGHPQGYTF
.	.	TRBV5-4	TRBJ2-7	TGTGCCAGCAGCTTGGGTTGGCAGTCGGCGGACGAGCAGTACTTC	CASSLGWQSADEQYF
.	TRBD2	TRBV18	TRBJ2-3	TGTGCCAGCTCCTTTACAGCGGGAGGGACCATGGCGCAGTATTTT	CASSFTAGGTMAQYF
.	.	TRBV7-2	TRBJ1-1	TGTGCCAGCAGCTTCATACAGGTGTCGGGAGCTTTCTTT	CASSFIQVSGAFF
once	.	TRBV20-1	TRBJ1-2	TGCAGTGCTAGGAGATCCTATGGCTACACCTTC	CSARRSYGYTF
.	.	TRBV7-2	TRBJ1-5	TGTGCCAGCAGCTTAGATCTACAGCCCCAGCATTTT	CASSLDLQPQHF
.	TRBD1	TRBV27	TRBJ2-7	TGTGCCAGCAGTTTTACCCCCGGGACAGGTCCTAACGAGCAGTACTTC	CASSFTPGTGPNEQYF
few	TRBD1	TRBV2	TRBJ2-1	TGTGCCAGAGGGACAGGGCCCCCCAATGAGCAGTTCTTC	CARGTGPPNEQFF
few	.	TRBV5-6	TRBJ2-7	TGTGCCAGCAGCTCTAATTCCTACGAGCAGTACTTC	CASSSNSYEQYF
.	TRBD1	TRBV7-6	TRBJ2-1	TGTGCCAGCAGCTTAGCAGGGACAGGGTTCAGCTCCTACAATGAGCAGTTCTTC	CASSLAGTGFSSYNEQFF
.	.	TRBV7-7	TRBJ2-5	TGTGCCAGCAGCTTAAGGTGGGCTAAGGCAGAGACCCAGTACTTC	CASSLRWAKAETQYF
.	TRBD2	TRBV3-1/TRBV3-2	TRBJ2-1	TGTGCCAGCAGCCAAGGCTCGGGGGGAGGGCCCTGGGAGCAGTTCTTC	CASSQGSGGGPWEQFF
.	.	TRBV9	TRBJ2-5	TGTGCCAGCAGCGTGTCGGGTACCCAAGAGACCCAGTACTTC	CASSVSGTQETQYF
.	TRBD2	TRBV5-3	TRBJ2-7	TGTGCCAGAAGCACCCCAGGGTTTCTATCTAGCGGTTTCGCCTACGAGCAGTACTTC	CARSTPGFLSSGFAYEQYF
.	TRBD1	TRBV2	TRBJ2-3	TGTGCCAGCGACCTGGACAGGGATACGCAGTATTTT	CASDLDRDTQYF
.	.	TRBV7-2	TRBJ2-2	TGTGCCAGCAGCTTTTCTGGGGGAGACACCGGGGAGCTGTTTTTT	CASSFSGGDTGELFF
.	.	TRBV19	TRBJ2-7	TGTGCCAGTAGTATGCCCGATAGTTCCTACGAGCAGTACTTC	CASSMPDSSYEQYF
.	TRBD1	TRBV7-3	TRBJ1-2	TGTGCCAGCAGCCCGGACAGGACATATGGCTACACCTTC	CASSPDRTYGYTF
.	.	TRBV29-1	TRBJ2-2	TGCACCGCCCTGTACGCGAACACCGGGGAGCTGTTTTTT	CTALYANTGELFF
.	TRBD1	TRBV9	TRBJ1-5	TGTGCCAGCAGCGCGACAGGGGGCAGCAATCAGCCCCAGCATTTT	CASSATGGSNQPQHF
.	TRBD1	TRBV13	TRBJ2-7	TGTGCCAGCAGCGTGACAGGGGAAGACTACGAGCAGTACTTC	CASSVTGEDYEQYF
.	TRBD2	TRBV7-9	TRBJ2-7	TGTGCCAGCAGCTTAGACGGGAGGCCCCTCATATACGAGCAGTACTTC	CASSLDGRPLIYEQYF
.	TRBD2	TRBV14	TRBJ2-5	TGTGCCAGCGGGGACGGCACTAGCGGGAGTACAGAGACCCAGTACTTC	CASGDGTSGSTETQYF
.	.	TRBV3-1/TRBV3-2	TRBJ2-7	TGTGCCAGCAGCCAAGGCCTAGCGCTCAGTTACGAGCAGTACTTC	CASSQGLALSYEQYF
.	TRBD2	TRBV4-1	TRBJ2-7	TGCGCCAGCAGCCAAGATCCGGGGACTAGCGGGACCCGGGGCGAGCAGTACTTC	CASSQDPGTSGTRGEQYF
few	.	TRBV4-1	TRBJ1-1	TGCGCCAGCAGAGGGGAATTGAACACTGAAGCTTTCTTT	CASRGELNTEAFF
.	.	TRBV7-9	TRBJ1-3	TGTGCCAGCAGCTTAGGGACTGGAAACACCATATATTTT	CASSLGTGNTIYF
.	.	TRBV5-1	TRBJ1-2	TGCGCCAGCAGCTTGACCCAGGGGACCTATGGCTACACCTTC	CASSLTQGTYGYTF
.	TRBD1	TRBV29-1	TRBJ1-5	TGCAGCGTGGCGGGACAGGGGCTAGAAGGCAATCAGCCCCAGCATTTT	CSVAGQGLEGNQPQHF
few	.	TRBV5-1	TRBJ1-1	TGCGCCAGCGGCAGGGATTATGATACTGAAGCTTTCTTT	CASGRDYDTEAFF
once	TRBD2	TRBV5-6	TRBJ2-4	TGTGCCAGCAGCTTGGGTGCGGGAGGGCCCTGGGAAAACATTCAGTACTTC	CASSLGAGGPWENIQYF
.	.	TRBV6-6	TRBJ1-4	TGTGCCAGCAGTAACGCTGATGAAAAACTGTTTTTT	CASSNADEKLFF
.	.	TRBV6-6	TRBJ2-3	TGTGCCAGCAGTTACCTAGGTAGCTCAGATACGCAGTATTTT	CASSYLGSSDTQYF
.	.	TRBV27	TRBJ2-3	TGTGCCAGCAGTCAGTCCAGTTTCTGGGACACAGATACGCAGTATTTT	CASSQSSFWDTDTQYF
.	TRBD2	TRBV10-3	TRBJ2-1	TGTGCCACCTCTAGCGGCTCCTACAATGAGCAGTTCTTC	CATSSGSYNEQFF
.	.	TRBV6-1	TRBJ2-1	TGTGCCAGCAGTGAAGTGGACCTAGGGTGGTTCTTC	CASSEVDLGWFF
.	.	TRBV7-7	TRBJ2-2	TGTGCCAGCAGCCCGAGCGGGAACACCGGGGAGCTGTTTTTT	CASSPSGNTGELFF